This TCR beta chain was identified during a study of blood T cells in healthy people across ages. Study-wide results and caveats: Estimates based on one million T cells were treated as lower bounds.

Donor samples were obtained from healthy Caucasian individuals from Russia, aged 6 to 90. Comments on this clonotype: Its antigen is undetermined.

A sample-barcoded 5' primer and a J-beta primer mix were used in a second PCR of about 7 to 12 cycles. MiXCR, applied by TCRdb to the 5' RACE reads, yields one record per CDR3 protein. The sample has roughly 1,100,000 distinct CDR3 sequences; approximately 26% are singletons. Trimming took off 3 bases at V and 9 bases at J, with 12 bases between the two ends. This CDR3 is 14 amino acids long. In addition, the sample was reused for a study of T cells of mothers and their children. That source reports: A few healthy Caucasian mothers and their six children donated. Extraction yielded RNA that went, in full, into cDNA synthesis at around 1.5 ug per 15 ul.

The sequence was obtained from a girl aged 2 to 10 in good health. What was sequenced was blood. The rearrangement links TRBV12-3 or TRBV12-4 to TRBJ1-6, with a possible D match to TRBD1 (5 bases). The CDR3 DNA sequence: TGTGCCAGCAGTTTTCGGGGGAGGAGTTCACCCCTCCACTTT. Its protein product is CASSFRGRSSPLHF.